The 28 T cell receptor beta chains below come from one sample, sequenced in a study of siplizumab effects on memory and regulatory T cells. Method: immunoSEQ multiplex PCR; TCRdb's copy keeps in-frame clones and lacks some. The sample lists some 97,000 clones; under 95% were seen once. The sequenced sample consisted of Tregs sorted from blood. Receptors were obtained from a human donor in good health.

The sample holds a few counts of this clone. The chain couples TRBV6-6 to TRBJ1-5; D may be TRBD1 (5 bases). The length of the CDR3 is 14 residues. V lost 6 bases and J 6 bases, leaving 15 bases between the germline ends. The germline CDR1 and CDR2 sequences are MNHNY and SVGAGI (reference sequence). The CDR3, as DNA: TGTGCCAGCAGAGGCAGGGCGGCCGGTCAGCCCCAGCATTTT. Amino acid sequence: CASRGRAAGQPQHF.

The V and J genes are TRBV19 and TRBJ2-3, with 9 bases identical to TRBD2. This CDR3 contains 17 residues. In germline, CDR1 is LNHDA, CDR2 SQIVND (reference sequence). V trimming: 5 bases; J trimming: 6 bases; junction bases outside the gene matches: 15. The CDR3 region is CASSPVSAGGPGDTQYF. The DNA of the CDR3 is TGTGCCAGTAGTCCAGTTTCGGCGGGAGGGCCCGGGGATACGCAGTATTTT.

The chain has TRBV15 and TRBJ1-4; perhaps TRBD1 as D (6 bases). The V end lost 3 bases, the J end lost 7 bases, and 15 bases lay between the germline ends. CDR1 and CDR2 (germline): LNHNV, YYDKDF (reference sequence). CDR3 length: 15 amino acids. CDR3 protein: CATSSLGGAGEKLFF. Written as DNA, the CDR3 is TGTGCCACCAGCAGTCTGGGGGGCGCGGGTGAAAAACTGTTTTTT.

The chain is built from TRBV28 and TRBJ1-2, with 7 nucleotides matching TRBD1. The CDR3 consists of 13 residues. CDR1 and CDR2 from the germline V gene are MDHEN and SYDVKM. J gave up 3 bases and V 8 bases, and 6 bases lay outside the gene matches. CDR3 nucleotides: TGTGCCAGCGCAGGGGGGTCTGACTATGGCTACACCTTC. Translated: CASAGGSDYGYTF.

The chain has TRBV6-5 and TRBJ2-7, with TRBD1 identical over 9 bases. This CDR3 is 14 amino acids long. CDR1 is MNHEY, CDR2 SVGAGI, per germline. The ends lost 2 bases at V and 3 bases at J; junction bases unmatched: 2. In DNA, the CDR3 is TGTGCCAGCAGTTACACGGACAGGGGCTACGAGCAGTACTTC. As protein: CASSYTDRGYEQYF.

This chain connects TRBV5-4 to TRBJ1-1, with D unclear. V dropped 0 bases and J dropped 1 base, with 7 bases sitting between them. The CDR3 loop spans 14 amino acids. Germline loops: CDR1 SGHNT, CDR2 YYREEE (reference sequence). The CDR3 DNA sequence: TGTGCCAGCAGCTTGGGCAGGTGGAACACTGAAGCTTTCTTT. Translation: CASSLGRWNTEAFF.

CDR3 DNA: TGCGCCAGCAGCCTAAGTACAGCCACAGATACGCAGTATTTT. Residues: CASSLSTATDTQYF. The chain combines TRBV5-1 with TRBJ2-3; D gene unclear. V lost 4 bases and J lost 2, with 11 bases in between. Germline V gene sequence: CDR1 SGHRS, CDR2 YFSETQ. The CDR3 has 14 amino acids.

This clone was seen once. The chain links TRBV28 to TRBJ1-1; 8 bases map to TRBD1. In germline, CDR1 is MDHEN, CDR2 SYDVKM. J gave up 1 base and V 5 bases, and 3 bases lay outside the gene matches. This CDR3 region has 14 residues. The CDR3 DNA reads TGTGCCAGCAGTATAACAGGGGGGAACACTGAAGCTTTCTTT. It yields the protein CASSITGGNTEAFF.

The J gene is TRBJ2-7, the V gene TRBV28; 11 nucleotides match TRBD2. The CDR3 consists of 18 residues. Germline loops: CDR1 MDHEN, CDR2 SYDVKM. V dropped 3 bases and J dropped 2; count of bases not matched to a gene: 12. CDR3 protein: CASSFPNVLAGVPYEQYF. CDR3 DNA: TGTGCCAGCAGTTTCCCGAACGTACTAGCGGGAGTTCCCTACGAGCAGTACTTC.

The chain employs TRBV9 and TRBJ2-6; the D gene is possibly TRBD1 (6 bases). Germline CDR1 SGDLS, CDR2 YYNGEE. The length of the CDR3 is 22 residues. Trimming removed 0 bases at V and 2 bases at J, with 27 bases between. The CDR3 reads CASSVVGRGLSRKDPGANVLTF. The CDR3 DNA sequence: TGTGCCAGCAGCGTAGTCGGAAGGGGGTTGTCTAGGAAGGACCCTGGGGCCAACGTCCTGACTTTC.

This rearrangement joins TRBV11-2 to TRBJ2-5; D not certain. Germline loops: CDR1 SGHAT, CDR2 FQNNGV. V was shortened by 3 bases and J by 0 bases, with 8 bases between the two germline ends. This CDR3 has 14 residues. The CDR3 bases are TGTGCCAGCAGCTTCGGTTTGCACCAAGAGACCCAGTACTTC. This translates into CASSFGLHQETQYF.

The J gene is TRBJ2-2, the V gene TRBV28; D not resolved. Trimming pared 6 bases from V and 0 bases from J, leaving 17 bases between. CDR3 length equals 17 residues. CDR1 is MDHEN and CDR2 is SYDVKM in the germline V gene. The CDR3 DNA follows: TGTGCCAGCAGGGGCCCCAATCCGCTATCGAACACCGGGGAGCTGTTTTTT. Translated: CASRGPNPLSNTGELFF. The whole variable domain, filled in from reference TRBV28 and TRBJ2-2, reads DVKVTQSSRYLVKRTGEKVFLECVQDMDHENMFWYRQDPGLGLRLIYFSYDVKMKEKGDIPEGYSVSREKKERFSLILESASTNQTSMYLCASRGPNPLSNTGELFFGEGSRLTVL.

CDR3 DNA sequence: TGTGCCAGCAGTTTTGGGACCTTCTATGGCTACACCTTC. As protein: CASSFGTFYGYTF. This chain links TRBV28 with TRBJ1-2, with D maybe TRBD1 (5 bases). With 3 bases removed from V and 4 bases from J, the gap between germline ends came to 9 bases. Germline CDR1 and CDR2: MDHEN and SYDVKM. The CDR3 loop spans 13 amino acids.

The CDR3 here is CASRRPGNQETQYF. The CDR3 DNA reads TGTGCCAGCAGACGACCGGGGAACCAAGAGACCCAGTACTTC. The chain carries TRBV6-5 and TRBJ2-5, with a weak D call TRBD2 (5 bases). CDR3 length equals 14 residues. V lost 6 bases, J lost 0 bases, and 11 bases lay in between. Looked up from germline, CDR1 is MNHEY and CDR2 is SVGAGI.

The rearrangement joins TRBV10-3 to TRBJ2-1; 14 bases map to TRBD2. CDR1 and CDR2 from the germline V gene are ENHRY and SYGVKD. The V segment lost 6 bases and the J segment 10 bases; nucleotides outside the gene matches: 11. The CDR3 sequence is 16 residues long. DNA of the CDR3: TGTGCCATCAGCCCCAGACTAGCGGGAGGGCCAGGAGAGCAGTTCTTC. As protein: CAISPRLAGGPGEQFF.

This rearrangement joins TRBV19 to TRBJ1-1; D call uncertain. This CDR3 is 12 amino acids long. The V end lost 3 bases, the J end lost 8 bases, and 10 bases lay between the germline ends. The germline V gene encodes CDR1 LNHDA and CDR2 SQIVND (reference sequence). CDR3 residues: CASSMRTVEAFF. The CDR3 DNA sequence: TGTGCCAGTAGTATGCGGACGGTCGAAGCTTTCTTT.

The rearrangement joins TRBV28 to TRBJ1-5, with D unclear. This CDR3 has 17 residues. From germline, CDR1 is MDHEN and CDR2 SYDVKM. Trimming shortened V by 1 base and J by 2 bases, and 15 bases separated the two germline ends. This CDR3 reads CASSLYRGGIGNQPQHF. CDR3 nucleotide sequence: TGTGCCAGCAGTTTATACCGGGGAGGGATAGGCAATCAGCCCCAGCATTTT.

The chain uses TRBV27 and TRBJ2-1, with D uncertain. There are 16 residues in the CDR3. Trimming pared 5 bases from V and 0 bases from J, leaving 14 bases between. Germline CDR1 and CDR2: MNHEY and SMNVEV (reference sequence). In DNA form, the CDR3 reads TGTGCCAGCAGTGCCCGGGTTACAAACTCCTACAATGAGCAGTTCTTC. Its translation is CASSARVTNSYNEQFF.

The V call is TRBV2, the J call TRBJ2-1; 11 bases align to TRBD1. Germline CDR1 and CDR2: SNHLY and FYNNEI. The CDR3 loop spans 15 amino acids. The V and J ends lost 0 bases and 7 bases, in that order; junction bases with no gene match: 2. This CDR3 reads CASSEAGQGENEQFF. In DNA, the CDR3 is TGTGCCAGCAGTGAAGCGGGACAGGGGGAAAATGAGCAGTTCTTC.

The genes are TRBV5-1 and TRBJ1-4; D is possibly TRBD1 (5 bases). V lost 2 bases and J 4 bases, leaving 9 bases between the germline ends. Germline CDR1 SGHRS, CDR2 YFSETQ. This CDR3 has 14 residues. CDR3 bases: TGCGCCAGCAGCTTCCGACAGCTTAATGAAAAACTGTTTTTT. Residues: CASSFRQLNEKLFF.

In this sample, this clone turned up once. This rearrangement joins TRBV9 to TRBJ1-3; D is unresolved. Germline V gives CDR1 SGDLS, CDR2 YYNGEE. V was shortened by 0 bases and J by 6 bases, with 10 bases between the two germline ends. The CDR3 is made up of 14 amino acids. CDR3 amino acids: CASSVGSESNTIYF. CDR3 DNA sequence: TGTGCCAGCAGCGTAGGATCGGAGTCAAACACCATATATTTT.

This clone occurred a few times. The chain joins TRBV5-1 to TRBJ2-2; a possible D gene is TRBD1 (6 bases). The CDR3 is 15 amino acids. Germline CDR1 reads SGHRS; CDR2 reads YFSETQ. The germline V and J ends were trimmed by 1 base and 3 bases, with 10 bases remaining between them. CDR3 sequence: CASSLLGQHTGELFF. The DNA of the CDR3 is TGCGCCAGCAGCTTGCTTGGACAGCACACCGGGGAGCTGTTTTTT.

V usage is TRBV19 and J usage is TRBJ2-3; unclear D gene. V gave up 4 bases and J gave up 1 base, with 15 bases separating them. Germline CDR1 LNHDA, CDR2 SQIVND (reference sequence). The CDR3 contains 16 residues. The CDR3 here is CASSTAAQMGTDTQYF. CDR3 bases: TGTGCCAGTAGTACTGCGGCCCAAATGGGCACAGATACGCAGTATTTT.

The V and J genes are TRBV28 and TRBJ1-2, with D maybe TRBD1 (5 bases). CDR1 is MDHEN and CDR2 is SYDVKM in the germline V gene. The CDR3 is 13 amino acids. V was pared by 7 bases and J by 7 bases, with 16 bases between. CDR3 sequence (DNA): TGTGCCAGCACCGGGGTGGGGCAGGGTGGCTACACCTTC. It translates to CASTGVGQGGYTF.

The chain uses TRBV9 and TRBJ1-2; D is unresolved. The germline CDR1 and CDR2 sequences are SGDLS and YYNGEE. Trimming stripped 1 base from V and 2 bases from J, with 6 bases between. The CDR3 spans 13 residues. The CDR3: CASSVILNYGYTF. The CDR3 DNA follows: TGTGCCAGCAGCGTAATACTGAACTATGGCTACACCTTC. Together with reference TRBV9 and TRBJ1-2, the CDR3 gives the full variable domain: DSGVTQTPKHLITATGQRVTLRCSPRSGDLSVYWYQQSLDQGLQFLIQYYNGEERAKGNILERFSAQQFPDLHSELNLSSLELGDSALYFCASSVILNYGYTFGSGTRLTVV.

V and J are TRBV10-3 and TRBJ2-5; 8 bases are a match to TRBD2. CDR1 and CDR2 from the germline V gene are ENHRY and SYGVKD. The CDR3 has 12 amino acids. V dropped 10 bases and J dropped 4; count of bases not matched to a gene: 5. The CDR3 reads CATGGGSETQYF. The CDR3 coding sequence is TGTGCCACCGGGGGGGGGTCAGAGACCCAGTACTTC.

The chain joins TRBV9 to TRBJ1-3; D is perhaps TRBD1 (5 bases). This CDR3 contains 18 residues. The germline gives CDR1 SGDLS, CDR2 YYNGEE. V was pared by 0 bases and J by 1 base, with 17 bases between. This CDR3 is CASSVAGGTRSSGNTIYF. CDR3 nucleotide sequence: TGTGCCAGCAGCGTAGCTGGGGGGACCCGGAGTTCTGGAAACACCATATATTTT.

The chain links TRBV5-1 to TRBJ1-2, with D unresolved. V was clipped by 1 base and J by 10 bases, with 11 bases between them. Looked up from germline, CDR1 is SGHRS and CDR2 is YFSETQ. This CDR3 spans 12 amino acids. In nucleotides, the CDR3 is TGCGCCAGCAGCTTGAACCCGGGCCACTACACCTTC. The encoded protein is CASSLNPGHYTF.